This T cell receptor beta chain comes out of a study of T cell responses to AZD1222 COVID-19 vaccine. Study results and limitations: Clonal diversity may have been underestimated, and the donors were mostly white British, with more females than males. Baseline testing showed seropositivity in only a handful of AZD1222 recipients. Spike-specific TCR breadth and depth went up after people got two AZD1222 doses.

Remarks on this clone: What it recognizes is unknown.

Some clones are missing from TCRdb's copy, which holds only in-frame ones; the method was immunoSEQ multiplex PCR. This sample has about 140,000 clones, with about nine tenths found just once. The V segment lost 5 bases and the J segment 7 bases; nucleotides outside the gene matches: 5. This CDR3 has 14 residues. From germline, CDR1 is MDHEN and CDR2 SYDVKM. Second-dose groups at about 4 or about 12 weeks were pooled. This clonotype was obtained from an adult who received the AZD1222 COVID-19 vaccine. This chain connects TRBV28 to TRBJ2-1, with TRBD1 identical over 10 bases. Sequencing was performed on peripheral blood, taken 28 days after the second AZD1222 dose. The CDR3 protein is CASSTRDRGNEQFF. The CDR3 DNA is TGTGCCAGCAGTACGCGGGACAGGGGTAATGAGCAGTTCTTC.